The 17 T cell receptor beta chains reported below all come from one sample, sequenced in a study of T-cell reconstitution after alpha-beta-depleted transplantation in children. Unique molecular identifiers were used to barcode this TCRbeta library. TCRdb ran MiXCR on the PCR reads and lists one entry per CDR3 protein. The sample holds 350,000 to 500,000 distinct CDR3 sequences; 43% are singletons and the top ten take approximately 30%. The specimen comprised PBMCs, sampled before TCRalphabeta/CD19-depleted stem cell transplant. Receptor source: a girl aged 2 to 10 with aplastic anemia, due to receive a stem cell transplant.

V usage is TRBV20-1 and J usage is TRBJ2-2, with 10 bases that match TRBD2. Germline V gives CDR1 DFQATT, CDR2 SNEGSKA (reference sequence). V shed 1 base and J 7 bases; nucleotides not matched to a gene: 9. This CDR3 contains 16 residues. The CDR3 DNA is TGCAGTGCTAGAGGGCTCAGCGGGAGGGCCGTCGGGGAGCTGTTTTTT. The encoded protein is CSARGLSGRAVGELFF.

In this sample, this clonotype turned up a few times. The chain is built from TRBV27 and TRBJ2-3; D is uncertain. The V end was cut by 3 bases, the J end by 1 base, with 14 bases between. This CDR3 is built from 16 residues. Per germline, CDR1 MNHEY and CDR2 SMNVEV (reference sequence). CDR3 region: CASSFSQERGTDTQYF. The CDR3 DNA sequence: TGTGCCAGCAGTTTTTCCCAGGAAAGAGGCACAGATACGCAGTATTTT.

V gene TRBV20-1 combines with J gene TRBJ2-1, with D unclear. The CDR3 length is 17 residues. Per germline, CDR1 DFQATT and CDR2 SNEGSKA (reference sequence). V dropped 3 bases and J dropped 0 bases, with 18 bases sitting between them. CDR3 sequence: CSARAVDVASSYNEQFF. The CDR3 DNA follows: TGCAGTGCTAGGGCCGTAGATGTCGCGAGCTCCTACAATGAGCAGTTCTTC.

This chain uses TRBV20-1 with TRBJ2-2; D not certain. The V end was cut by 5 bases, the J end by 2 bases, with 6 bases between. CDR3 length: 12 amino acids. From germline, CDR1 is DFQATT and CDR2 SNEGSKA (reference sequence). The CDR3 nucleotides read TGCAGTGCTCTGACTAACACCGGGGAGCTGTTTTTT. It encodes CSALTNTGELFF.

In this sample, this clonotype turned up many times. The chain links TRBV12-3 or TRBV12-4 to TRBJ2-1, with 13 bases matching TRBD2. The CDR3 covers 16 residues. The V segment lost 6 bases and the J segment 8 bases; nucleotides outside the gene matches: 10. CDR3: CASSKRTSGSKYEQFF. CDR3 nucleotide sequence: TGTGCCAGCAGCAAGAGGACTAGCGGGAGTAAATATGAGCAGTTCTTC.

The chain recombines TRBV12-3 or TRBV12-4 with TRBJ1-4; D gene uncertain. The germline V and J ends were trimmed by 6 bases and 3 bases, with 8 bases remaining between them. This CDR3 is 13 amino acids long. Written as DNA, the CDR3 is TGTGCCAGCAGCTTCGGGGCTAATGAAAAACTGTTTTTT. Translated: CASSFGANEKLFF.

V and J are TRBV5-1 and TRBJ1-2; D gene unclear. Germline V gene data show CDR1 as SGHRS and CDR2 as YFSETQ. The V and J ends lost 3 bases and 2 bases respectively, with 11 bases between them. The CDR3 loop spans 14 amino acids. CDR3 protein: CASSSPPENYGYTF. CDR3 sequence (DNA): TGCGCCAGCAGCTCCCCCCCAGAGAACTATGGCTACACCTTC.

CDR3 sequence: CSARLSGKGEQYF. The CDR3 DNA is TGCAGTGCTAGACTTAGCGGGAAGGGGGAGCAGTACTTC. The chain links TRBV20-1 to TRBJ2-7, with 8 bases that match TRBD2. There are 13 residues in the CDR3. V lost 2 bases to trimming and J lost 7 bases; unmatched junction nucleotides: 7. Germline loops: CDR1 DFQATT, CDR2 SNEGSKA (reference sequence).

A few counts support this clonotype. This sequence joins TRBV12-3 or TRBV12-4 and TRBJ2-7; D might be TRBD2 (6 bases). V shed 3 bases and J shed 7 bases, with 16 bases lying between them. The length of the CDR3 is 14 residues. Here the CDR3 reads CASSFTGAGWEQYF. CDR3 coding DNA: TGTGCCAGCAGTTTCACCGGGGCGGGGTGGGAGCAGTACTTC.

This chain joins TRBV7-9 and TRBJ1-6, with D possibly matching TRBD1 (6 bases). The CDR3 contains 13 residues. The V end lost 5 bases, the J end lost 9 bases, and 11 bases lay between the germline ends. Germline assignment: CDR1 SEHNR and CDR2 FQNEAQ (reference sequence). CDR3 sequence (DNA): TGTGCCAGCAGCGAGACAGGAGGTTCACCCCTCCACTTT. Encoded protein: CASSETGGSPLHF.

This chain joins TRBV20-1 and TRBJ2-3; D is undetermined. From germline, CDR1 is DFQATT and CDR2 SNEGSKA (reference sequence). V lost 6 bases to trimming and J lost 4 bases, with 14 bases between them. The CDR3 is 13 amino acids. The CDR3 coding sequence is TGCAGTGCCCCGTACATCACCCCAGATACGCAGTATTTT. Its protein product is CSAPYITPDTQYF.

Within the sample, this clonotype is medium-sized. The chain has TRBV7-8 and TRBJ2-1; TRBD2 aligns across 10 bases. This CDR3 has 15 residues. With 5 bases clipped from V and 6 bases from J, the junction kept 7 bases outside the gene matches. Germline assignment: CDR1 SGHVS and CDR2 FQNEAQ. CDR3 DNA sequence: TGTGCCAGCAGCACCCTAGCGGGAGAGGGCAATGAGCAGTTCTTC. This gives the protein CASSTLAGEGNEQFF.

In this sample, this clonotype turned up a few times. The J gene is TRBJ1-6, the V gene TRBV7-2; D is possibly TRBD1 (6 bases). The CDR3 length is 15 residues. Germline lookup yields CDR1 SGHTA and CDR2 FQGNSA. With 1 base removed from V and 9 bases from J, the gap between germline ends came to 13 bases. CDR3 protein: CASSLVTGTGSPLHF. DNA for the CDR3: TGTGCCAGCAGCTTAGTAACAGGGACGGGTTCACCCCTCCACTTT.

The rearrangement links TRBV5-1 to TRBJ2-1, with TRBD2 matching over 11 bases. Trimming cost V 1 base and J 7 bases; bases outside gene matches: 10. The germline CDR1 and CDR2 sequences are SGHRS and YFSETQ. The CDR3 loop spans 17 amino acids. The CDR3, as DNA: TGCGCCAGCAGCTTGCCCGGGCTAGCGGGAGGAAGAAATGAGCAGTTCTTC. It specifies CASSLPGLAGGRNEQFF.

This sequence joins TRBV10-3 and TRBJ2-7; 11 bases are shared with TRBD2. Germline V gives CDR1 ENHRY, CDR2 SYGVKD. The CDR3 sequence is 19 residues long. The ends lost 5 bases at V and 4 bases at J; junction bases unmatched: 19. CDR3: CAISRKASGGTSASYEQYF. CDR3 nucleotides: TGTGCCATCAGTCGAAAGGCTAGCGGGGGGACCTCGGCGTCGTACGAGCAGTACTTC.

The gene calls are TRBV3-1 and TRBJ2-5; TRBD2 is a possible D gene (5 bases). The V end lost 1 base, the J end lost 3 bases, and 9 bases lay between the germline ends. CDR3 length equals 14 residues. Germline CDR1 LGHDT, CDR2 YNNKEL (reference sequence). The CDR3 nucleotides are TGTGCCAGCAGCCAAGCTGGGGAGAAAGAGACCCAGTACTTC. Protein: CASSQAGEKETQYF.

The V and J genes are TRBV5-1 and TRBJ2-1; TRBD2 aligns across 12 bases. The CDR3 totals 16 residues. Germline V lookup: CDR1 SGHRS, CDR2 YFSETQ. V was pared by 10 bases and J by 9 bases, with 17 bases of the junction left unmatched. CDR3 residues: CAGLKPSGRGECEQFF. The CDR3 DNA reads TGCGCCGGACTAAAACCTAGCGGGAGGGGAGAGTGTGAGCAGTTCTTC.